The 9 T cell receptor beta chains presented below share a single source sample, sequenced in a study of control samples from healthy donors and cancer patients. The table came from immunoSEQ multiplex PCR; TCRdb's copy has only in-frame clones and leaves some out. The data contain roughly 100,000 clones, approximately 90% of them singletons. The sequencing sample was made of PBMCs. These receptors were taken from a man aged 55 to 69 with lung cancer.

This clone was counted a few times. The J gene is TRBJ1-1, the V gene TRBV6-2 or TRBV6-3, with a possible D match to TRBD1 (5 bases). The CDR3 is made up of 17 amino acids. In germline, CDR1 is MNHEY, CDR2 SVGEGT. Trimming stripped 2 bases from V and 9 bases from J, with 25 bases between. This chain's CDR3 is CASSYAGPHGGAWQAFF. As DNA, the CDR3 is TGTGCCAGCAGTTACGCAGGGCCACATGGAGGGGCTTGGCAAGCTTTCTTT.

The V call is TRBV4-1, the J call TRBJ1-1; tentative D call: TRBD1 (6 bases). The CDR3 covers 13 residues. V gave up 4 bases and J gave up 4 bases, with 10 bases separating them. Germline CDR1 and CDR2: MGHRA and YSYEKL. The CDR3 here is CASSPRGGTEAFF. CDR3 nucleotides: TGCGCCAGCAGCCCAAGAGGGGGCACTGAAGCTTTCTTT.

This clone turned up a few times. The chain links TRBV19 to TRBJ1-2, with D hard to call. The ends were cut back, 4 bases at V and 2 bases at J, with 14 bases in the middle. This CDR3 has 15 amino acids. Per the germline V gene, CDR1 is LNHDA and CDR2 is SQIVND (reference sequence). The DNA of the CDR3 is TGTGCCAGTAGTACCCCCCTAACAGCGAACTATGGCTACACCTTC. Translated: CASSTPLTANYGYTF.

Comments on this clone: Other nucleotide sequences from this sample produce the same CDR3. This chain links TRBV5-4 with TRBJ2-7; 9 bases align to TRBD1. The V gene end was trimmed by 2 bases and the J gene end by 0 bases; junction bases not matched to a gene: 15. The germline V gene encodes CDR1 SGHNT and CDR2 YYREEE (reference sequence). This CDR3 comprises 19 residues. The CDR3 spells CASSFGGTGIKDDSYEQYV. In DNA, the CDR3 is TGTGCCAGCAGCTTTGGGGGGACAGGGATCAAGGACGACTCCTACGAGCAGTACGTC.

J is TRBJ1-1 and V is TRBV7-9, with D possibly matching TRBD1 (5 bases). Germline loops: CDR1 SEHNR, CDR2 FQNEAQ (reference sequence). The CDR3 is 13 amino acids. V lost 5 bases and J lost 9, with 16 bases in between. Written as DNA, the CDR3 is TGTGCCAGCAGCAAAGTGGGACCCTCTAAAGCTTTCTTT. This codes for CASSKVGPSKAFF.

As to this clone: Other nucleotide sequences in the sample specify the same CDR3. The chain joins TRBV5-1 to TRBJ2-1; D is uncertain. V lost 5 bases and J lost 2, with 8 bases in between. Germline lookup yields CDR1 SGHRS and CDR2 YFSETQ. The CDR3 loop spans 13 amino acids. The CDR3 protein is CASRRQTYNEQFF. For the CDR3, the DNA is TGCGCCAGCAGGCGGCAGACCTACAATGAGCAGTTCTTC.

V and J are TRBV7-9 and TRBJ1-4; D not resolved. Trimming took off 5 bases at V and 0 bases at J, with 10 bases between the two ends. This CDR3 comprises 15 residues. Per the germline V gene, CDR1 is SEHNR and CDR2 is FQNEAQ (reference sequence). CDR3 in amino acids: CASSPRSATNEKLFF. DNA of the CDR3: TGTGCCAGCAGCCCCCGGTCAGCAACTAATGAAAAACTGTTTTTT.

The CDR3 DNA reads TGTGCCAGCTCACCACGGCTAGCGGGGGGTCTAACCTACGAGCAGTACTTC. Its protein product is CASSPRLAGGLTYEQYF. The chain uses TRBV18 and TRBJ2-7, with 11 bases lining up with TRBD2. V lost 1 base and J lost 2; bases outside the gene matches: 7. Looked up from germline, CDR1 is KGHSH and CDR2 is LQKENI. The CDR3 has 17 amino acids.

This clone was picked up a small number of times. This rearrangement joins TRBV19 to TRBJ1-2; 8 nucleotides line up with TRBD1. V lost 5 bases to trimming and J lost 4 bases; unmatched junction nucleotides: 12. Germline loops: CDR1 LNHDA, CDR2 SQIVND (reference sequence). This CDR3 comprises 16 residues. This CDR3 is CASSLQSGGASYGYTF. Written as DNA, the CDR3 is TGTGCCAGTAGTCTTCAGTCAGGGGGCGCAAGCTATGGCTACACCTTC.